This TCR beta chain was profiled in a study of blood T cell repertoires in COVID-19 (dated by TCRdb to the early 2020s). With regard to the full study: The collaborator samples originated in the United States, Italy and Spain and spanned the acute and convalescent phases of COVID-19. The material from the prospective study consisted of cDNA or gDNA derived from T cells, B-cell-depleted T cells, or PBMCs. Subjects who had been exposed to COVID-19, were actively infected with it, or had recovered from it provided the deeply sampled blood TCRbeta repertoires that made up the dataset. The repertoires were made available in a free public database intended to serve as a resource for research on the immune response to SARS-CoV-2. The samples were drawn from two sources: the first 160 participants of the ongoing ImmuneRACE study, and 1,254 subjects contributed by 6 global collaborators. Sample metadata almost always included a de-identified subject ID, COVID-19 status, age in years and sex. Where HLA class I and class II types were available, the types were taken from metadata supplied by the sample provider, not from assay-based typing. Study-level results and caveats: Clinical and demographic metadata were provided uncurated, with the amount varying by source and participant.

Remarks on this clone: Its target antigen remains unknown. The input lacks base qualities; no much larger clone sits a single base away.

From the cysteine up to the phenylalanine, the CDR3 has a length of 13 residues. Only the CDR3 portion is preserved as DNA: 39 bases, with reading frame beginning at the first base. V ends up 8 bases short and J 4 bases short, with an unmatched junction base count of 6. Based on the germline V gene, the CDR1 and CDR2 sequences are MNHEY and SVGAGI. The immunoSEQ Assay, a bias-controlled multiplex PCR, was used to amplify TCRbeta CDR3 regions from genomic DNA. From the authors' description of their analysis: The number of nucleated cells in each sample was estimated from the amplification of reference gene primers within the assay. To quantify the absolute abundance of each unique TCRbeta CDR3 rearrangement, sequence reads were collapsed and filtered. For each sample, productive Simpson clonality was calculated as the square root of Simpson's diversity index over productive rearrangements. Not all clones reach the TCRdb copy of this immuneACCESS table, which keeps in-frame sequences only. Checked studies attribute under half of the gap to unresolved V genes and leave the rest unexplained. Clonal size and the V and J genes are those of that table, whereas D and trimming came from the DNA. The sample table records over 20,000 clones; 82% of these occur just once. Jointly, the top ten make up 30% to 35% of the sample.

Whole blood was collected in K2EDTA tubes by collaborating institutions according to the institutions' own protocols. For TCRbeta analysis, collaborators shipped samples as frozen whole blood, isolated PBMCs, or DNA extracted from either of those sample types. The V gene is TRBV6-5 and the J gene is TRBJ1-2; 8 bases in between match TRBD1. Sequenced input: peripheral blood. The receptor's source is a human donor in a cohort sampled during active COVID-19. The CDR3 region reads CASGDRGGYGYTF. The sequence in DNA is TGTGCCAGCGGAGACAGGGGTGGCTATGGCTACACCTTC.